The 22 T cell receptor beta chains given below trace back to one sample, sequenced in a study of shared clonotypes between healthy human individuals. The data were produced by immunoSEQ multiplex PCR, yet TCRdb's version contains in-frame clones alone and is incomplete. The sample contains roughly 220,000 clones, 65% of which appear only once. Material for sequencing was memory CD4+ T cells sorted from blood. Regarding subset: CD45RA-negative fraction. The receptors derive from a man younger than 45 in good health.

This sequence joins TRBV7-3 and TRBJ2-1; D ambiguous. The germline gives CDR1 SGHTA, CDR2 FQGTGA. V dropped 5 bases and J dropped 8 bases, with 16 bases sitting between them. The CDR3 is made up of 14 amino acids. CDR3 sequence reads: CASSRRGNIDEQFF. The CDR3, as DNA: TGTGCCAGCAGCAGGAGAGGTAATATCGATGAGCAGTTCTTC.

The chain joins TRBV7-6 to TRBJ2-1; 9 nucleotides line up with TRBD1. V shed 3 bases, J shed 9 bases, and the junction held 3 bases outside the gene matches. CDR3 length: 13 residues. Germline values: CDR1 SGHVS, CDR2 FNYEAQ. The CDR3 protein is CASSFTGGTEQFF. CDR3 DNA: TGTGCCAGCAGCTTTACAGGGGGCACTGAGCAGTTCTTC.

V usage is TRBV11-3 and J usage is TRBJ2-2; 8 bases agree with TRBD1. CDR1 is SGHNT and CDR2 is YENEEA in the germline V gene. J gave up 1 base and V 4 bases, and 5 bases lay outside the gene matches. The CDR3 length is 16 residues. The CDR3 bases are TGTGCCAGCAGCTCCGGACAGGGCCTGAACACCGGGGAGCTGTTTTTT. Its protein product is CASSSGQGLNTGELFF.

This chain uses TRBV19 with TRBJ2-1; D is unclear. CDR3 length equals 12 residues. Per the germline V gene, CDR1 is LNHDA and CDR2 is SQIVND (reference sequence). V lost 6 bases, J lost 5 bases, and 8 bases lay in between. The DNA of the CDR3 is TGTGCCAGTAGACAGCATAACAATGAGCAGTTCTTC. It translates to CASRQHNNEQFF. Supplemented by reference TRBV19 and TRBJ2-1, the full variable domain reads DGGITQSPKYLFRKEGQNVTLSCEQNLNHDAMYWYRQDPGQGLRLIYYSQIVNDFQKGDIAEGYSVSREKKESFPLTVTSAQKNPTAFYLCASRQHNNEQFFGPGTRLTVL.

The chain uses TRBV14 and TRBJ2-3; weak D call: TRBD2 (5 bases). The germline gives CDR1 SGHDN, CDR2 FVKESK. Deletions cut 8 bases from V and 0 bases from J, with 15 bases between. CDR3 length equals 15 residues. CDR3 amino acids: CASPQSGSSTDTQYF. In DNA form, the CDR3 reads TGTGCCAGCCCCCAATCGGGGAGTAGCACAGATACGCAGTATTTT.

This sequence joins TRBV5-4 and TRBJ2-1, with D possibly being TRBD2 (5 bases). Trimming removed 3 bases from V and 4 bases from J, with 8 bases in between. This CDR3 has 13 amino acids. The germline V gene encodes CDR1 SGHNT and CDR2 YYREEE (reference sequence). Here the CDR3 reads CASSSPGYNEQFF. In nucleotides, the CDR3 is TGTGCCAGCAGCTCCCCGGGGTACAATGAGCAGTTCTTC.

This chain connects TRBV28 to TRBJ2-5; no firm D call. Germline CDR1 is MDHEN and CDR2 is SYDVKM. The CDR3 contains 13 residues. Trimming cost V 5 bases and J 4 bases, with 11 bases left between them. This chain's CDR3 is CASSPPHRETQYF. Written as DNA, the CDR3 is TGTGCCAGCAGTCCTCCTCATCGAGAGACCCAGTACTTC.

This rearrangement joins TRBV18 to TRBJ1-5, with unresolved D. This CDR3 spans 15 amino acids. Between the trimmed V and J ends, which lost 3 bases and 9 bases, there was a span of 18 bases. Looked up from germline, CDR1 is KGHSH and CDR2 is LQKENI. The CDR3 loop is CASSPLGKQSLPQHF. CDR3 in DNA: TGTGCCAGCTCACCTCTGGGGAAGCAATCATTGCCCCAGCATTTT. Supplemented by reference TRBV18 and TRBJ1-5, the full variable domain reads NAGVMQNPRHLVRRRGQEARLRCSPMKGHSHVYWYRQLPEEGLKFMVYLQKENIIDESGMPKERFSAEFPKEGPSILRIQQVVRGDSAAYFCASSPLGKQSLPQHFGDGTRLSIL.

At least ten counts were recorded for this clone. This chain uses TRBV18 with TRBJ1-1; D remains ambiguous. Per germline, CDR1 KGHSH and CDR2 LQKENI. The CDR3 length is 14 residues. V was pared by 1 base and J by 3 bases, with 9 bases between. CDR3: CASSPLREDTEAFF. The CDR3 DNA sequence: TGTGCCAGCTCACCACTTAGGGAGGACACTGAAGCTTTCTTT.

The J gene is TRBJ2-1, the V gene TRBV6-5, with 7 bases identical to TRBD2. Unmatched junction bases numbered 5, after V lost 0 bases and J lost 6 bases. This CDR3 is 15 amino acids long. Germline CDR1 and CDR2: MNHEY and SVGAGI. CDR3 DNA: TGTGCCAGCAGTTACTCGACCGGCGGGGGCAATGAGCAGTTCTTC. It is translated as CASSYSTGGGNEQFF.

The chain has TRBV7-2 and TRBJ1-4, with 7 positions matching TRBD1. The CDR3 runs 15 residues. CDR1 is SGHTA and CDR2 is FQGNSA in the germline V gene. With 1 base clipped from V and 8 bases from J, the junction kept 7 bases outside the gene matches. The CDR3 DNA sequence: TGTGCCAGCAGCTTAGGCGACAGGGTTGGGGAAAAACTGTTTTTT. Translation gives CASSLGDRVGEKLFF.

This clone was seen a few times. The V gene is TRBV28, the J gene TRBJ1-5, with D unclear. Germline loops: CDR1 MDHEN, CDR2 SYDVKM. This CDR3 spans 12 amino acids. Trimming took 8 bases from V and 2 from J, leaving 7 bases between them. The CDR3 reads CASRAGNQPQHF. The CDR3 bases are TGTGCCAGCCGGGCGGGCAATCAGCCCCAGCATTTT.

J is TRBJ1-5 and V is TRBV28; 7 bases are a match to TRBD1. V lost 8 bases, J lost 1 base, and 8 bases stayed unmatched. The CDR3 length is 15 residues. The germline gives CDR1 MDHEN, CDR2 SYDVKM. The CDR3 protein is CASVPNRGSNQPQHF. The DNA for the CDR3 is TGTGCCAGCGTCCCCAACAGGGGAAGCAATCAGCCCCAGCATTTT.

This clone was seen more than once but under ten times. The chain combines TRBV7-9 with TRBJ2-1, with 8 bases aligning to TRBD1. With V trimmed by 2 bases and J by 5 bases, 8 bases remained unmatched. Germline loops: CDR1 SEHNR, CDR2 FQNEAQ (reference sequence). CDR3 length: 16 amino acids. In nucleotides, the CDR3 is TGTGCCAGCAGCTTATGGTCAGGGGGCGAAAACAATGAGCAGTTCTTC. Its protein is CASSLWSGGENNEQFF. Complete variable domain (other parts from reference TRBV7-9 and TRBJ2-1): DTGVSQNPRHKITKRGQNVTFRCDPISEHNRLYWYRQTLGQGPEFLTYFQNEAQLEKSRLLSDRFSAERPKGSFSTLEIQRTEQGDSAMYLCASSLWSGGENNEQFFGPGTRLTVL.

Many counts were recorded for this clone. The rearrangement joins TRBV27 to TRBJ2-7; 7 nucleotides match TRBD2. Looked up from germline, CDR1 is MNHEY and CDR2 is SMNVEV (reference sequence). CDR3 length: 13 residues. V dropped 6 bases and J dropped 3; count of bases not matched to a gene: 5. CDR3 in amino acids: CASRKGLGYEQYF. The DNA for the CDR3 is TGTGCCAGCAGGAAAGGACTAGGCTACGAGCAGTACTTC.

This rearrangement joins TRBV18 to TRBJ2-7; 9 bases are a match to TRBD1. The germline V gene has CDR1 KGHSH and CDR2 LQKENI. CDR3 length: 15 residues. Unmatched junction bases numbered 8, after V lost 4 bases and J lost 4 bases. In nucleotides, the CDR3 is TGTGCCAGCTCACAACCGGGACAGGGCGAATACGAGCAGTACTTC. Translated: CASSQPGQGEYEQYF.

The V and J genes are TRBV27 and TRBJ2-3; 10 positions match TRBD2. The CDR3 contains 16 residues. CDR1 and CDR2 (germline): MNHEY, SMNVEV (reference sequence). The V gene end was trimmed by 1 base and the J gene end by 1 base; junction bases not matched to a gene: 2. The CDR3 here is CASSLYGLAGTDTQYF. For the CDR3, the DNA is TGTGCCAGCAGTTTATATGGACTAGCGGGCACAGATACGCAGTATTTT.

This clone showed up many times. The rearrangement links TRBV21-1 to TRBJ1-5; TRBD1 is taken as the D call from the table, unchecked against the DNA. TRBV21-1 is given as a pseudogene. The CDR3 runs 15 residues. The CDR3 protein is CASSKWGQGHQPQHF. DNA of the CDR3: TGTGCCAGCAGCAAATGGGGACAGGGACACCAGCCCCAGCATTTT.

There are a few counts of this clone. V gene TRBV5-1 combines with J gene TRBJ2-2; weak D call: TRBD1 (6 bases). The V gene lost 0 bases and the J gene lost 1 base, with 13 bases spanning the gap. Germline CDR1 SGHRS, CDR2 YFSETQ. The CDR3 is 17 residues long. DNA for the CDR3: TGCGCCAGCAGCTTGGCCAGGGGCCTTGAGAACACCGGGGAGCTGTTTTTT. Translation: CASSLARGLENTGELFF.

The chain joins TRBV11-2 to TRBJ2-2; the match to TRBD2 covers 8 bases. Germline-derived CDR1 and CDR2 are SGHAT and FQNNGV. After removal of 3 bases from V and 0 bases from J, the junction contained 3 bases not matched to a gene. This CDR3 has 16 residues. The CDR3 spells CASSFDSGANTGELFF. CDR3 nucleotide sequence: TGTGCCAGCAGCTTCGATAGCGGGGCGAACACCGGGGAGCTGTTTTTT.

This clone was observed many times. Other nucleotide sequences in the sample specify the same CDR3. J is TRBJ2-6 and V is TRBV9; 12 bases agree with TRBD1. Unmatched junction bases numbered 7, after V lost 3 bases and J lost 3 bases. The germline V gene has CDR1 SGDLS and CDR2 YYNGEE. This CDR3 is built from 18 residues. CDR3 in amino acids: CASSGRGQGALGANVLTF. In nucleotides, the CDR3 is TGTGCCAGCAGCGGTCGGGGACAGGGGGCGCTTGGGGCCAACGTCCTGACTTTC.

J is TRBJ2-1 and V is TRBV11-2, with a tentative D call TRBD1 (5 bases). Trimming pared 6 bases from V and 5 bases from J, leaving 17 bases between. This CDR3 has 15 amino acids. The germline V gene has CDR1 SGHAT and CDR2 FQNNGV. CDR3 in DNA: TGTGCCAGCAGAACGTCTAGGGGCAGAGACAATGAGCAGTTCTTC. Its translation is CASRTSRGRDNEQFF.